One and the same sample provided the 24 T cell receptor beta chains below, sequenced in a study of T cell responses to AZD1222 COVID-19 vaccine. Libraries were prepared by immunoSEQ multiplex PCR; TCRdb keeps only in-frame clonotypes and omits some of them. Of more than 150,000 clones in the sample, roughly 93% were seen once. The sample in question was peripheral blood, obtained on day 0 of AZD1222 vaccination. Every receptor here comes from an adult in good health.

The chain carries TRBV5-1 and TRBJ1-1; D unclear. The germline V gene encodes CDR1 SGHRS and CDR2 YFSETQ. The CDR3 length is 11 residues. With 5 bases removed from V and 4 bases from J, the gap between germline ends came to 6 bases. CDR3 sequence (DNA): TGCGCCAGCAGTTCGGTCACTGAAGCTTTCTTT. Amino acid sequence: CASSSVTEAFF.

The J gene is TRBJ2-2, the V gene TRBV15, with TRBD1 matching 8 bases. The V segment lost 3 bases and the J segment 7 bases; nucleotides outside the gene matches: 10. Germline lookup yields CDR1 LNHNV and CDR2 YYDKDF (reference sequence). The CDR3 is 16 amino acids. CDR3 protein: CATSRAGTGWVGELFF. The CDR3 DNA reads TGTGCCACCAGCAGGGCAGGGACAGGTTGGGTCGGGGAGCTGTTTTTT. The entire variable domain, with the rest obtained from reference TRBV15 and TRBJ2-2, is as follows: DAMVIQNPRYQVTQFGKPVTLSCSQTLNHNVMYWYQQKSSQAPKLLFHYYDKDFNNEADTPDNFQSRRPNTSFCFLDIRSPGLGDTAMYLCATSRAGTGWVGELFFGEGSRLTVL.

The chain has TRBV10-3 and TRBJ2-2; D uncertain. Germline CDR1 is ENHRY and CDR2 is SYGVKD. Trimming took off 3 bases at V and 4 bases at J, with 6 bases between the two ends. The CDR3 is 13 amino acids. CDR3 sequence reads: CAISDVPTGELFF. As DNA, the CDR3 is TGTGCCATCAGTGACGTCCCCACCGGGGAGCTGTTTTTT.

V usage is TRBV7-9 and J usage is TRBJ1-1, with D possibly matching TRBD1 (6 bases). Germline lookup yields CDR1 SEHNR and CDR2 FQNEAQ (reference sequence). Trimming left V 11 bases short and J 0 bases short, with 13 bases between. The CDR3 contains 13 residues. The CDR3 loop reads CAAAGAMNTEAFF. CDR3 bases: TGTGCCGCTGCGGGGGCCATGAACACTGAAGCTTTCTTT.

J is TRBJ2-3 and V is TRBV15, with TRBD2 as a possible D gene (6 bases). V was clipped by 3 bases and J by 1 base, with 11 bases between them. CDR3 size: 15 residues. In germline, CDR1 is LNHNV, CDR2 YYDKDF (reference sequence). The CDR3 coding sequence is TGTGCCACCAGCAGGGGGGGTTCAGGCACAGATACGCAGTATTTT. Protein sequence: CATSRGGSGTDTQYF.

This clone was counted a few times. Other DNA variants within this sample encode the same CDR3. The gene calls are TRBV9 and TRBJ2-7, with D tentatively TRBD2 (5 bases). There are 13 residues in the CDR3. V shed 4 bases and J shed 0 bases, with 8 bases lying between them. Per germline, CDR1 SGDLS and CDR2 YYNGEE. The CDR3 reads CASSSGSSYEQYF. The CDR3 DNA is TGTGCCAGCAGCTCTGGGAGCTCCTACGAGCAGTACTTC. Full variable domain (outside the CDR3, taken from reference TRBV9 and TRBJ2-7): DSGVTQTPKHLITATGQRVTLRCSPRSGDLSVYWYQQSLDQGLQFLIQYYNGEERAKGNILERFSAQQFPDLHSELNLSSLELGDSALYFCASSSGSSYEQYFGPGTRLTVT.

The CDR3 DNA reads as TGTGCCAGCAGCTCCGGGACTAGCGGGAGGGTTACCTACAATGAGCAGTTCTTC. Its translation: CASSSGTSGRVTYNEQFF. The chain is built from TRBV7-8 and TRBJ2-1, with TRBD2 matching 16 bases. Germline CDR1 reads SGHVS; CDR2 reads FQNEAQ. CDR3 size: 18 residues. V lost 4 bases and J lost 2; bases outside the gene matches: 5.

The chain uses TRBV19 and TRBJ1-6; no firm D call. The CDR3 has 15 residues. Trimming stripped 3 bases from V and 3 bases from J, with 9 bases between. The V gene's germline CDR1 is LNHDA and CDR2 SQIVND (reference sequence). CDR3 sequence reads: CASSIGENYNSPLHF. DNA of the CDR3: TGTGCCAGTAGTATCGGGGAGAACTATAATTCACCCCTCCACTTT.

V is TRBV21-1 and J is TRBJ1-1; TRBD1, as called in the table, went unchecked against the DNA. TRBV21-1 is described as a pseudogene. The CDR3 is made up of 17 amino acids. This CDR3 is CASSKGRDRGDGTEAFF. As DNA, the CDR3 is TGTGCCAGCAGCAAAGGAAGGGACAGGGGGGACGGCACTGAAGCTTTCTTT.

The chain is built from TRBV28 and TRBJ1-2, with D perhaps matching TRBD1 (5 bases). V was pared by 2 bases and J by 3 bases, with 13 bases between. Germline V gives CDR1 MDHEN, CDR2 SYDVKM. This CDR3 has 15 residues. This chain's CDR3 is CASSLMGGGDYGYTF. The DNA for the CDR3 is TGTGCCAGCAGTTTAATGGGTGGGGGTGACTATGGCTACACCTTC.

This chain joins TRBV7-2 and TRBJ1-5, with D uncertain. Germline values: CDR1 SGHTA, CDR2 FQGNSA. Trimming took 1 base from V and 3 from J, leaving 10 bases between them. This CDR3 region has 15 residues. This CDR3 is CASSLGRDPNQPQHF. CDR3 nucleotide sequence: TGTGCCAGCAGCTTAGGGAGAGATCCCAATCAGCCCCAGCATTTT. The full variable domain, rest sourced from reference TRBV7-2 and TRBJ1-5, is GAGVSQSPSNKVTEKGKDVELRCDPISGHTALYWYRQSLGQGLEFLIYFQGNSAPDKSGLPSDRFSAERTGGSVSTLTIQRTQQEDSAVYLCASSLGRDPNQPQHFGDGTRLSIL.

The V call is TRBV7-3, the J call TRBJ2-1; D is undetermined. The CDR3 runs 13 residues. Germline assignment: CDR1 SGHTA and CDR2 FQGTGA. V lost 3 bases and J lost 10, with 13 bases in between. CDR3: CASSFLHSGEQFF. The CDR3 DNA is TGTGCCAGCAGCTTCCTGCACTCTGGCGAGCAGTTCTTC.

The chain combines TRBV5-8 with TRBJ2-7; the D is unclear. There are 14 residues in the CDR3. Germline V gives CDR1 SGHTS, CDR2 YDEGEE. Trimming stripped 0 bases from V and 4 bases from J, with 11 bases between. The CDR3 DNA reads TGTGCCAGCAGCTTGGTTTCGGGCATTTACGAGCAGTACTTC. This translates into CASSLVSGIYEQYF.

The chain has TRBV19 and TRBJ2-7, with a tentative D call TRBD1 (6 bases). Trimming cost V 5 bases and J 2 bases, with 16 bases left between them. The CDR3 contains 15 residues. CDR1 and CDR2 (germline): LNHDA, SQIVND (reference sequence). CDR3 DNA: TGTGCCAGTAGTGCAGGGTTCTCAGGGGCCTACGAGCAGTACTTC. Translation: CASSAGFSGAYEQYF.

This chain links TRBV6-5 with TRBJ2-2, with D possibly matching TRBD2 (5 bases). Trimming removed 8 bases at V and 4 bases at J, with 14 bases between. The germline V gene encodes CDR1 MNHEY and CDR2 SVGAGI. CDR3 size: 14 residues. CDR3 sequence (DNA): TGTGCCAGCTCCTCTAGCCGGAGCACCGGGGAGCTGTTTTTT. Amino acids: CASSSSRSTGELFF.

The J gene is TRBJ2-7, the V gene TRBV12-2; the table assigns TRBD2, which was not confirmed against the DNA. TRBV12-2 is an annotated pseudogene. CDR3 size: 14 residues. The CDR3: CASRLGRGTYEQYF. The CDR3 DNA reads TGTGCAAGTCGCTTGGGGCGGGGGACCTACGAGCAGTACTTC.

V and J are TRBV29-1 and TRBJ1-5, with a possible D match to TRBD1 (6 bases). V shed 6 bases and J shed 3 bases, with 18 bases lying between them. Germline CDR1 reads SQVTM; CDR2 reads ANQGSEA. This CDR3 has 15 amino acids. The DNA of the CDR3 is TGCAGCGTCGGAGAGCCAGGGGCCCTCAATCAGCCCCAGCATTTT. Its translation is CSVGEPGALNQPQHF.

This chain uses TRBV5-8 with TRBJ2-1; TRBD1 aligns across 7 bases. CDR1 SGHTS and CDR2 YDEGEE come from the germline V gene. The junction had 3 bases not matched to a gene; V was cut back by 3 bases and J by 3 bases. This CDR3 is built from 14 residues. The CDR3 here is CASSSNRGYNEQFF. In nucleotides, the CDR3 is TGTGCCAGCAGCTCAAACAGGGGCTACAATGAGCAGTTCTTC.

The chain joins TRBV6-2 or TRBV6-3 to TRBJ1-1; no reliable D call. This CDR3 comprises 16 residues. V lost 0 bases to trimming and J lost 4 bases, with 15 bases between them. Germline CDR1 MNHEY, CDR2 SVGEGT. The CDR3: CASSYSLAEGSTEAFF. The CDR3 coding sequence is TGTGCCAGCAGTTACTCCCTCGCAGAAGGCAGCACTGAAGCTTTCTTT.

J is TRBJ2-1 and V is TRBV24-1; D might be TRBD1 (5 bases). CDR3 length: 13 residues. Between the trimmed V and J ends, which lost 4 bases and 9 bases, there was a span of 12 bases. Germline CDR1 KGHDR, CDR2 SFDVKD. CDR3 loop: CATSDTQAAEQFF. The CDR3 coding sequence is TGTGCCACCAGTGACACACAGGCGGCTGAGCAGTTCTTC.

The chain has TRBV7-3 and TRBJ2-3; 8 bases match TRBD2. Trimming took 0 bases from V and 10 from J; bases not matched to a gene: 9. This CDR3 has 15 amino acids. Germline-derived CDR1 and CDR2 are SGHTA and FQGTGA. This CDR3 is CASSLTAAGGHPQYF. Written as DNA, the CDR3 is TGTGCCAGCAGCTTAACGGCCGCGGGAGGACACCCGCAGTATTTT.

V gene TRBV7-8 combines with J gene TRBJ2-3; D is uncertain. Per germline, CDR1 SGHVS and CDR2 FQNEAQ. The CDR3 is 12 residues long. V lost 3 bases and J 6 bases, leaving 7 bases between the germline ends. The CDR3 spells CASSFMGDTQYF. CDR3 nucleotides: TGTGCCAGCAGCTTCATGGGGGATACGCAGTATTTT.

The CDR3 here is CATSGGYSNQPQHF. CDR3 DNA: TGTGCCACCAGTGGGGGTTATAGCAATCAGCCCCAGCATTTT. The chain combines TRBV24-1 with TRBJ1-5, with D hard to call. The CDR3 consists of 14 residues. In germline, CDR1 is KGHDR, CDR2 SFDVKD. V lost 5 bases, J lost 0 bases, and 7 bases lay in between.

The rearrangement links TRBV7-8 to TRBJ2-3, with D possibly matching TRBD1 (5 bases). CDR3 length equals 13 residues. Germline V lookup: CDR1 SGHVS, CDR2 FQNEAQ. V lost 5 bases and J 6 bases, leaving 12 bases between the germline ends. The DNA for the CDR3 is TGTGCCAGCAGCGTTAGGGCAGGGGATACGCAGTATTTT. As protein: CASSVRAGDTQYF.